The sequence of this T cell receptor (beta chain) was determined in a study of blood T cell repertoires in COVID-19. About the study: There were acute and convalescent COVID-19 samples, and they came from the United States, Italy and Spain.

Assay: immunoSEQ multiplex PCR; the TCRdb copy retains only in-frame clones and omits some. Of approximately 530,000 clones in the sample, roughly nine tenths were seen once. After removal of 5 bases from V and 2 bases from J, the junction contained 4 bases not matched to a gene. This CDR3 has 15 residues. Germline loops: CDR1 SGDLS, CDR2 YYNGEE. The chain combines TRBV9 with TRBJ1-2; 12 bases map to TRBD1. The sequence was obtained from a woman aged 45-65 years with COVID-19, enrolled during active disease. Sequencing was performed on peripheral blood. The CDR3 DNA reads as TGTGCCAGCAGGACCGGGACAGGGGGCAACTATGGCTACACCTTC. Its protein is CASRTGTGGNYGYTF.